This TCR beta chain was sequenced during a study of Graves' ophthalmopathy and Graves' hyperthyroidism. Study results and caveats: Blood samples also showed most expanded thyroid clonotypes exceeding 0.001 frequency.

Researchers took RNA transcripts and amplified TCR beta CDR3 regions from them. RT-PCR in the first round used HTBI primers; a second-round multiplex PCR followed. Each CDR3 protein is one row after TCRdb ran MiXCR on the multiplex PCR reads. The sample has roughly 500,000 distinct CDR3 sequences, about 15% seen once. Trimming removed 6 bases from V and 1 base from J, with 18 bases in between. The CDR3 is 15 residues long. CDR1 and CDR2 from the germline V gene are DFQATT and SNEGSKA (reference sequence). This clonotype was recorded many times. Its antigen remains unknown. This rearrangement joins TRBV20-1 to TRBJ1-2; D uncertain. Sequenced sample: blood. This clonotype originated in a woman in her twenties or thirties with Graves' ophthalmopathy. The CDR3 loop is CSAGALRPLNYGYTF. The CDR3 DNA reads TGCAGTGCCGGTGCTTTGCGGCCCCTTAACTATGGCTACACCTTC.